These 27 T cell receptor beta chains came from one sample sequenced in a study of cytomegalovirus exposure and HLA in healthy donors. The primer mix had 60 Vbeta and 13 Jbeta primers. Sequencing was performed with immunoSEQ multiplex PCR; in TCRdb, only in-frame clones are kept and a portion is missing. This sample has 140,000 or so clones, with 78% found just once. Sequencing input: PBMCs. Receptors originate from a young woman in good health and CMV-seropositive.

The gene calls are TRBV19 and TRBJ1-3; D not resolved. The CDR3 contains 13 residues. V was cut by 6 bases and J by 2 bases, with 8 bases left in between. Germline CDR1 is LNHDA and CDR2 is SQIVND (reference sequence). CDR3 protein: CASRRGTGNTIYF. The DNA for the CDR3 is TGTGCCAGTAGACGGGGTACTGGAAACACCATATATTTT.

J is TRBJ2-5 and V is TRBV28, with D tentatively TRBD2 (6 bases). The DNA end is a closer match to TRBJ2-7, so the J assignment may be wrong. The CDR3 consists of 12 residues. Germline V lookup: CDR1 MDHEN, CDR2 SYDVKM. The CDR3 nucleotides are TGTGCCAGCAGCCAGAGGGGAGGCGAGCAGTACTTC. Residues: CASSQRGGEQYF.

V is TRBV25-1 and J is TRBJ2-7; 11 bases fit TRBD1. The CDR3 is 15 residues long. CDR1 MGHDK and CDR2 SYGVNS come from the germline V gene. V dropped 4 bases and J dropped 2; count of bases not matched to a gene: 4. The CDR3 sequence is CASSVGQGATYEQYF. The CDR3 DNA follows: TGTGCCAGCAGTGTCGGACAGGGGGCAACCTACGAGCAGTACTTC.

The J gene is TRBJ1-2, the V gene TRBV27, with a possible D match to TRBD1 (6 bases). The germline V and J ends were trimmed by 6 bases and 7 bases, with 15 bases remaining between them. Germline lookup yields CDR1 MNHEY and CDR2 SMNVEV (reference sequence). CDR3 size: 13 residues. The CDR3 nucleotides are TGTGCCAGCAGCCGAACAACAGGGTTTGGCTACACCTTC. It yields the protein CASSRTTGFGYTF.

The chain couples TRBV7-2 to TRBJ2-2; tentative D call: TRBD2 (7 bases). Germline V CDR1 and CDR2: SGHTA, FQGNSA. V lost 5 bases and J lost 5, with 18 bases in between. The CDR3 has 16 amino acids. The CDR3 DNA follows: TGTGCCAGCAGCCCATCTTCGGGGGGCAGGACCGGGGAGCTGTTTTTT. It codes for CASSPSSGGRTGELFF. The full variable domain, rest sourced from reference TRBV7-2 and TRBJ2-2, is GAGVSQSPSNKVTEKGKDVELRCDPISGHTALYWYRQSLGQGLEFLIYFQGNSAPDKSGLPSDRFSAERTGGSVSTLTIQRTQQEDSAVYLCASSPSSGGRTGELFFGEGSRLTVL.

In DNA form, the CDR3 reads TGTGCCAGCAGCTCGGCCGCCCGACAGGATGTAACCTTC. Residues: CASSSAARQDVTF. The J gene is TRBJ1-2, the V gene TRBV5-5, with a possible D match to TRBD1 (6 bases). Deletions cut 3 bases from V and 14 bases from J, with 20 bases between. CDR3 length equals 13 residues. Germline V CDR1 and CDR2: SGHKS, YYEKEE (reference sequence).

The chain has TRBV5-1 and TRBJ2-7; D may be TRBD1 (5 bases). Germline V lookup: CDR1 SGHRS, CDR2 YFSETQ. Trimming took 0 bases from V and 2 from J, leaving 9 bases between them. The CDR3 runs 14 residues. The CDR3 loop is CASSLEPGPYEQYF. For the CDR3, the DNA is TGCGCCAGCAGCTTGGAACCAGGGCCCTACGAGCAGTACTTC.

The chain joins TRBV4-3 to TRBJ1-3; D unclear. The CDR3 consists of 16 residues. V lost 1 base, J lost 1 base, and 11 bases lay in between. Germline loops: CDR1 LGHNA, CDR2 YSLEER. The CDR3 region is CASSQAARESGNTIYF. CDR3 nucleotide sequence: TGCGCCAGCAGCCAAGCCGCCCGAGAGTCTGGAAACACCATATATTTT.

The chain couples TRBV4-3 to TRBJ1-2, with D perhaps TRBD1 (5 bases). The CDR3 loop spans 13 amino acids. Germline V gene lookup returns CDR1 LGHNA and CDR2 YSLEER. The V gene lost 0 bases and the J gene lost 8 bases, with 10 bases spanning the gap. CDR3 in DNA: TGCGCCAGCAGCCAAGATTTAGGGGTCGGCTACACCTTC. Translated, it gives CASSQDLGVGYTF.

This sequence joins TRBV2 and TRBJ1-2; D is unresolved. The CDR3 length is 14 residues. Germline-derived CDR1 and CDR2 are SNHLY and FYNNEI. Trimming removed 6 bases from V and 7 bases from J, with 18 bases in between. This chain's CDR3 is CASREALGSPGYTF. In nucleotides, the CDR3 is TGTGCCAGCAGGGAGGCCCTTGGGTCGCCTGGCTACACCTTC.

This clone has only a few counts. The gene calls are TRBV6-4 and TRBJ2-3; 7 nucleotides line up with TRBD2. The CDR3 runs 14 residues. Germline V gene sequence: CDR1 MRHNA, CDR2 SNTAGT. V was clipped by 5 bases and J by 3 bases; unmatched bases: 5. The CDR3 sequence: CASSKNGGTDTQYF. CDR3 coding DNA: TGTGCCAGCAGTAAGAACGGGGGGACAGATACGCAGTATTTT.

The CDR3 DNA follows: TGTGCCAGCAGCCCCCAGGCTAGCGGCCTAGCCAAAAACATTCAGTACTTC. The encoded protein is CASSPQASGLAKNIQYF. The chain has TRBV5-4 and TRBJ2-4, with 7 bases lining up with TRBD2. The CDR3 length is 17 residues. After removal of 4 bases from V and 0 bases from J, the junction contained 10 bases not matched to a gene. Per the germline V gene, CDR1 is SGHNT and CDR2 is YYREEE (reference sequence). Full variable domain (outside the CDR3, taken from reference TRBV5-4 and TRBJ2-4): ETGVTQSPTHLIKTRGQQVTLRCSSQSGHNTVSWYQQALGQGPQFIFQYYREEENGRGNFPPRFSGLQFPNYSSELNVNALELDDSALYLCASSPQASGLAKNIQYFGAGTRLSVL.

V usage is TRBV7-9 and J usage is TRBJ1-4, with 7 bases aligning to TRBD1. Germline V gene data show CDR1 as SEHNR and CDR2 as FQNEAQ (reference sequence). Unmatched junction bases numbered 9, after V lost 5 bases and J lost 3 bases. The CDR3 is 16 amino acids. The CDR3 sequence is CASSPPTGEANEKLFF. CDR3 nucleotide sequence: TGTGCCAGCAGCCCGCCCACAGGGGAAGCTAATGAAAAACTGTTTTTT.

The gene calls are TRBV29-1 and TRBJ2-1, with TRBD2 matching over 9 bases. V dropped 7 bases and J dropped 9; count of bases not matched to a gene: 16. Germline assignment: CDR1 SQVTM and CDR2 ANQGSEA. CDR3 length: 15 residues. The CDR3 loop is CSAGGGAGGWGEQFF. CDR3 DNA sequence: TGCAGCGCTGGAGGGGGAGCGGGGGGCTGGGGTGAGCAGTTCTTC.

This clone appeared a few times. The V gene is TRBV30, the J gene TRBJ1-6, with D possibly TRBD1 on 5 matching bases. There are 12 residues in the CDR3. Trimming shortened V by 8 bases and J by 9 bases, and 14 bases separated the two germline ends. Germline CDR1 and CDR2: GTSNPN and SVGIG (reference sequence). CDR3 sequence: CAGAYGGSPLHF. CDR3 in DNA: TGTGCCGGGGCATACGGCGGTTCACCCCTCCACTTT.

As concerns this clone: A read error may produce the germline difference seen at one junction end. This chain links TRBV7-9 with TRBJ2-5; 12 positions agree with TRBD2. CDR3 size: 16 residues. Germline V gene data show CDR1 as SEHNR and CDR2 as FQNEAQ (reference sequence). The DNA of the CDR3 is TGTTCCAGCAGCCCTGGACTAGCGGGGCCCTCGGGGGCCCAGTACTTC. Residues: CSSSPGLAGPSGAQYF.

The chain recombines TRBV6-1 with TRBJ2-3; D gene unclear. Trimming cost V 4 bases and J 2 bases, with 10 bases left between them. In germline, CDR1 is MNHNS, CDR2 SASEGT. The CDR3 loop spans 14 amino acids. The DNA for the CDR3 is TGTGCCAGCAGTGGAACTGTGAACACAGATACGCAGTATTTT. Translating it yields CASSGTVNTDTQYF.

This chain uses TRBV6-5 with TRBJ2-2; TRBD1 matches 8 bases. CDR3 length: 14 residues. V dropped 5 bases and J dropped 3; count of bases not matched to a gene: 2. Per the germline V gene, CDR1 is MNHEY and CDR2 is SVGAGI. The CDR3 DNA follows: TGTGCCAGCAGTGAACAGGGGGACACCGGGGAGCTGTTTTTT. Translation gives CASSEQGDTGELFF.

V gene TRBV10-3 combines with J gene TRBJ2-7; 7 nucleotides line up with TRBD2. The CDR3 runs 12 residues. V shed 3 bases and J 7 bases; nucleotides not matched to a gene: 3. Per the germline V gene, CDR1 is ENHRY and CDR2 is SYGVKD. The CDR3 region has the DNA TGTGCCATCAGTGATGGGGGGGGAGAGCAGTACTTC. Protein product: CAISDGGGEQYF.

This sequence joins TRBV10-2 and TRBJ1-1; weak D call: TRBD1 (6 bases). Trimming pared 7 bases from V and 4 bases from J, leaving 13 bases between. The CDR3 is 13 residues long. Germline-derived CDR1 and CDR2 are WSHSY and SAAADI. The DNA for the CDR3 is TGCGCCAGCAACGGTCAGGGGAGCACTGAAGCTTTCTTT. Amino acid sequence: CASNGQGSTEAFF.

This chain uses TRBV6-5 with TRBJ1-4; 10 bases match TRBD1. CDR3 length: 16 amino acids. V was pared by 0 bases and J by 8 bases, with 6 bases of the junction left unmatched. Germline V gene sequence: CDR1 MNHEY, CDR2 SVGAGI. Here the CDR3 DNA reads TGTGCCAGCAGTTACTCGACAGGGGGCCTCCAGGAAAAACTGTTTTTT. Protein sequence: CASSYSTGGLQEKLFF.

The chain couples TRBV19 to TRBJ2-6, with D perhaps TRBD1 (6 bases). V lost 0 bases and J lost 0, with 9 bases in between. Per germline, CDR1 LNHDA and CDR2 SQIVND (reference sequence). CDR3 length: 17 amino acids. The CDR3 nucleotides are TGTGCCAGTAGTATAGACAGGGGCGACTCTGGGGCCAACGTCCTGACTTTC. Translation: CASSIDRGDSGANVLTF.

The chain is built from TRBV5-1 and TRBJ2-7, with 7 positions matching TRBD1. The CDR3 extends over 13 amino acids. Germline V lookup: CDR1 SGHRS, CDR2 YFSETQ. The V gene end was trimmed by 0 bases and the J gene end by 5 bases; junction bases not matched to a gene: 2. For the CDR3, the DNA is TGCGCCAGCAGCTTGGACAGGGGTCACGAGCAGTACTTC. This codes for CASSLDRGHEQYF.

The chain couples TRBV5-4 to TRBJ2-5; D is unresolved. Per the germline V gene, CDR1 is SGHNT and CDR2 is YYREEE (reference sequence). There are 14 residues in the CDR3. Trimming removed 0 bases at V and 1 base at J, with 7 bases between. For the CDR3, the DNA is TGTGCCAGCAGCTTGGGGCACCTCCAAGAGACCCAGTACTTC. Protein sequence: CASSLGHLQETQYF.

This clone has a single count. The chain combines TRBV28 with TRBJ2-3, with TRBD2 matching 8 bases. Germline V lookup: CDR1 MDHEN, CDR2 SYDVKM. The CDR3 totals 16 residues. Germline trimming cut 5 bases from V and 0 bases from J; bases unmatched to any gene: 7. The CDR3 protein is CASSPPGGRSTDTQYF. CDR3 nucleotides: TGTGCCAGCAGTCCACCGGGAGGGCGAAGCACAGATACGCAGTATTTT.

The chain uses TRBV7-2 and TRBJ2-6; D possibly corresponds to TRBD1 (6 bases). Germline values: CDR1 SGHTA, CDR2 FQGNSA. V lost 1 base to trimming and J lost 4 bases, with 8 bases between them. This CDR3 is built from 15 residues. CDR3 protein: CASSLGGLGANVLTF. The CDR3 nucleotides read TGTGCCAGCAGCTTAGGGGGGCTGGGGGCCAACGTCCTGACTTTC.

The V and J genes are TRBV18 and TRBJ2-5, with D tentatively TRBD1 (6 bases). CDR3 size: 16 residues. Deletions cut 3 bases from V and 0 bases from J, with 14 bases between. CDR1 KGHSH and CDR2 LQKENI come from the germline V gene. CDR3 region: CASSPPGALYQETQYF. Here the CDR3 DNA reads TGTGCCAGCTCACCGCCAGGGGCTCTGTACCAAGAGACCCAGTACTTC.